A selection of T cell receptor beta chains follows, all from one sample in a study of CD8+ T cells in alopecia areata. The protocol was immunoSEQ multiplex PCR, while the TCRdb copy is restricted to in-frame clones and leaves out a portion. Here the sample spans about 210,000 clones, roughly two fifths being singletons. The sequences come from CD4+ T cells sorted from blood, collected between weeks 36 and 40, from a patient treated with tofacitinib. The receptors were gathered from a human donor with alopecia areata. CDR3s include the opening cysteine and the closing phenylalanine or tryptophan. The D gene is left open where the match is weak. Rows give clone size only sometimes, using once, few, many, or a class for an expanded clone.

D gene: TRBD2; clone size: .; J gene: TRBJ2-3; V gene: TRBV4-1; CDR3 DNA: TGCGCCAGCAGCCGCCCTCTAGCGGGAGCAAAAGATACGCAGTATTTT; CDR3 protein: CASSRPLAGAKDTQYF
D gene: TRBD2; clone size: few; J gene: TRBJ2-1; V gene: TRBV15; CDR3 DNA: TGTGCCACCAGCAGAGGTGGTGGGACTAGCGGTTACAATGAGCAGTTCTTC; CDR3 protein: CATSRGGGTSGYNEQFF
D gene: TRBD1; clone size: few; J gene: TRBJ2-7; V gene: TRBV6-5; CDR3 DNA: TGTGCCAGCAGTCGGGACAGGGGGCGGAACGAGCAGTACTTC; CDR3 protein: CASSRDRGRNEQYF
D gene: .; clone size: .; J gene: TRBJ2-7; V gene: TRBV4-1; CDR3 DNA: TGCGCCAGCAGCCAAGATAACCCGGGGACCTACGAGCAGTACTTC; CDR3 protein: CASSQDNPGTYEQYF
D gene: .; clone size: few; J gene: TRBJ1-2; V gene: TRBV10-3; CDR3 DNA: TGTGCCATCAAGGCCGAGACAGTATTTGGCTACACCTTC; CDR3 protein: CAIKAETVFGYTF
D gene: .; clone size: .; J gene: TRBJ1-5; V gene: TRBV19; CDR3 DNA: TGTGCCAGGGGGGGACCCCAGCATTTT; CDR3 protein: CARGGPQHF
D gene: .; clone size: .; J gene: TRBJ1-1; V gene: TRBV9; CDR3 DNA: TGTGCCAGCAGCACAGTTAACACTGAAGCTTTCTTT; CDR3 protein: CASSTVNTEAFF
D gene: TRBD2; clone size: .; J gene: TRBJ2-2; V gene: TRBV29-1; CDR3 DNA: TGCAGCGTTGGGGCGGGAGTGGCGGCCGGGGAGCTGTTTTTT; CDR3 protein: CSVGAGVAAGELFF
D gene: .; clone size: .; J gene: TRBJ1-2; V gene: TRBV25-1; CDR3 DNA: TGTGCCAGCTCCGGGGGGGCACGTGGCTACACCTTC; CDR3 protein: CASSGGARGYTF
D gene: TRBD2; clone size: few; J gene: TRBJ2-3; V gene: TRBV2; CDR3 DNA: TGTGCCAGCAGTCTAGCGGGATACACAGATACGCAGTATTTT; CDR3 protein: CASSLAGYTDTQYF
D gene: .; clone size: .; J gene: TRBJ2-5; V gene: TRBV9; CDR3 DNA: TGTGCCAGCAGCGTTGGGGCTAGCTCTCCGACGGAGACCCAGTACTTC; CDR3 protein: CASSVGASSPTETQYF
D gene: TRBD2; clone size: .; J gene: TRBJ2-3; V gene: TRBV29-1; CDR3 DNA: TGCAGCGTATATCCAGCTAGCGGGAGAACAGATACGCAGTATTTT; CDR3 protein: CSVYPASGRTDTQYF
D gene: .; clone size: .; J gene: TRBJ2-3; V gene: TRBV29-1; CDR3 DNA: TGCAGCGTTGGAAAACTAGCCGCATTCTATACGCAGTATTTT; CDR3 protein: CSVGKLAAFYTQYF
D gene: .; clone size: once; J gene: TRBJ1-2; V gene: TRBV6-1; CDR3 DNA: TGTGCCAGCAGTCGACAGTTAGACTATGGCTACACCTTC; CDR3 protein: CASSRQLDYGYTF
D gene: TRBD1; clone size: .; J gene: TRBJ2-3; V gene: TRBV9; CDR3 DNA: TGTGCCAGCACCCAAACCGGGACAGGGAATGCAGATACGCAGTATTTT; CDR3 protein: CASTQTGTGNADTQYF
D gene: TRBD1; clone size: .; J gene: TRBJ2-7; V gene: TRBV30; CDR3 DNA: TGTGCCTGGAGCGACAGGGACTACGAGCAGTACTTC; CDR3 protein: CAWSDRDYEQYF
D gene: .; clone size: .; J gene: TRBJ2-5; V gene: TRBV19; CDR3 DNA: TGTGCCAGTACCACCCCGGTTGGGACCCAGTACTTC; CDR3 protein: CASTTPVGTQYF
D gene: TRBD2; clone size: .; J gene: TRBJ2-5; V gene: TRBV5-1; CDR3 DNA: TGCGCCAGCAGCCGGACTGGCGGGAGGTCCCAAGAGACCCAGTACTTC; CDR3 protein: CASSRTGGRSQETQYF
D gene: TRBD1; clone size: .; J gene: TRBJ2-7; V gene: TRBV29-1; CDR3 DNA: TGCAGCGTATCCGGGACAGGGTGGGGCGAGCAGTACTTC; CDR3 protein: CSVSGTGWGEQYF
D gene: TRBD1; clone size: .; J gene: TRBJ2-5; V gene: TRBV7-7; CDR3 DNA: TGTGCCAGCAGCTTCCATGGGACAGGAGAGACCCAGTACTTC; CDR3 protein: CASSFHGTGETQYF
D gene: TRBD2; clone size: .; J gene: TRBJ2-2; V gene: TRBV15; CDR3 DNA: TGTGCCACCAGCGGAGGGAGCGGGAGGGCCGTCGGGGAGCTGTTTTTT; CDR3 protein: CATSGGSGRAVGELFF
D gene: TRBD1; clone size: .; J gene: TRBJ1-3; V gene: TRBV6-5; CDR3 DNA: TGTGCCAGCAGCCGAGGGACAGGGTCTGGAAACACCATATATTTT; CDR3 protein: CASSRGTGSGNTIYF
D gene: .; clone size: few; J gene: TRBJ2-5; V gene: TRBV18; CDR3 DNA: TGTGCCAGCTCACCCACGGAGGGGCAAGAGACCCAGTACTTC; CDR3 protein: CASSPTEGQETQYF
D gene: .; clone size: .; J gene: TRBJ2-5; V gene: TRBV29-1; CDR3 DNA: TGCAGCGTTGAACCCCACAGGAAAGAGACCCAGTACTTC; CDR3 protein: CSVEPHRKETQYF
D gene: TRBD2; clone size: few; J gene: TRBJ2-7; V gene: TRBV4-2; CDR3 DNA: TGTGCCAGCAGCCAAGTACGCGGGGGCTACGAGCAGTACTTC; CDR3 protein: CASSQVRGGYEQYF
D gene: .; clone size: .; J gene: TRBJ2-1; V gene: TRBV5-6; CDR3 DNA: TGTGCCAGCAGCCTGCGGGGATACAATGAGCAGTTCTTC; CDR3 protein: CASSLRGYNEQFF
D gene: .; clone size: .; J gene: TRBJ2-1; V gene: TRBV2; CDR3 DNA: TGTGCCAGCAGTGATCCCCCTTTTGTCCATGAGCAGTTCTTC; CDR3 protein: CASSDPPFVHEQFF
D gene: .; clone size: .; J gene: TRBJ2-5; V gene: TRBV19; CDR3 DNA: TGTGCCAGCAGCCCCGGGCTATTAGATGAGACCCAGTACTTC; CDR3 protein: CASSPGLLDETQYF
D gene: TRBD2; clone size: few; J gene: TRBJ2-3; V gene: TRBV4-2; CDR3 DNA: TGTGCCAGCAGCCAAGCGGGAGGGCCGGATACGCAGTATTTT; CDR3 protein: CASSQAGGPDTQYF
D gene: TRBD1; clone size: few; J gene: TRBJ2-7; V gene: TRBV29-1; CDR3 DNA: TGCAGCGTCGGGACAGGGGGCTACGAGCAGTACTTC; CDR3 protein: CSVGTGGYEQYF
D gene: .; clone size: .; J gene: TRBJ1-5; V gene: TRBV30; CDR3 DNA: TGTGCCTGGAGTGTACGTTCAATAGGGCCCCAGCATTTT; CDR3 protein: CAWSVRSIGPQHF
D gene: .; clone size: .; J gene: TRBJ2-5; V gene: TRBV7-2; CDR3 DNA: TGTGCCAGCAGCGTCCAAGAGACCCAGTACTTC; CDR3 protein: CASSVQETQYF
D gene: TRBD1; clone size: .; J gene: TRBJ2-5; V gene: TRBV19; CDR3 DNA: TGTGCCAGTAGTTGGGACAGCTACAGGGCCCAGTACTTC; CDR3 protein: CASSWDSYRAQYF
D gene: TRBD2; clone size: .; J gene: TRBJ2-1; V gene: TRBV9; CDR3 DNA: TGTGCCAGCAGCGCTCCTAGCGGGAGGCCCTATTGGAATGAGCAGTTCTTC; CDR3 protein: CASSAPSGRPYWNEQFF
D gene: TRBD1; clone size: .; J gene: TRBJ2-3; V gene: TRBV29-1; CDR3 DNA: TGCAGCGTTGTGGGACAGGGCATAGATACGCAGTATTTT; CDR3 protein: CSVVGQGIDTQYF
D gene: .; clone size: .; J gene: TRBJ2-3; V gene: TRBV5-1; CDR3 DNA: TGCGCCAGCAGCTTGGCGACTCCTTTGGCAGATACGCAGTATTTT; CDR3 protein: CASSLATPLADTQYF
D gene: .; clone size: once; J gene: TRBJ2-3; V gene: TRBV11-2; CDR3 DNA: TGTGCCAGCAGTGGGGAGAACACCACAGATACGCAGTATTTT; CDR3 protein: CASSGENTTDTQYF
D gene: .; clone size: few; J gene: TRBJ1-1; V gene: TRBV30; CDR3 DNA: TGTGCCCTCCGGGGAGGGGGGCTCACTGAAGCTTTCTTT; CDR3 protein: CALRGGGLTEAFF
D gene: TRBD2; clone size: once; J gene: TRBJ2-3; V gene: TRBV5-4; CDR3 DNA: TGTGCCAGCAGCTTCCCGGGACTAGCGGGAGGGTTGATGACAGATACGCAGTATTTT; CDR3 protein: CASSFPGLAGGLMTDTQYF
D gene: .; clone size: .; J gene: TRBJ1-5; V gene: TRBV29-1; CDR3 DNA: TGCAGCGTTGAGACGAGGGGGGCCCGCACCGCTAGCAATCAGCCCCAGCATTTT; CDR3 protein: CSVETRGARTASNQPQHF
D gene: TRBD1; clone size: .; J gene: TRBJ2-2; V gene: TRBV6-5; CDR3 DNA: TGTGCCAGCAGACCGGGACAGGGGGCCTCCGGGGAGCTGTTTTTT; CDR3 protein: CASRPGQGASGELFF
D gene: TRBD1; clone size: .; J gene: TRBJ2-2; V gene: TRBV7-2; CDR3 DNA: TGTGCCAGCAGCCCACAGGGGGCTTACACCGGGGAGCTGTTTTTT; CDR3 protein: CASSPQGAYTGELFF
D gene: TRBD1; clone size: few; J gene: TRBJ1-5; V gene: TRBV4-3; CDR3 DNA: TGCGCCAGCAGCCAAGATCGCACAGGGGGCAAGAATCAGCCCCAGCATTTT; CDR3 protein: CASSQDRTGGKNQPQHF
D gene: TRBD2; clone size: .; J gene: TRBJ2-1; V gene: TRBV2; CDR3 DNA: TGTGCCAGCAGTGACGGGGCGGGGGGCCCGTTCTTC; CDR3 protein: CASSDGAGGPFF
D gene: TRBD2; clone size: once; J gene: TRBJ2-5; V gene: TRBV11-2; CDR3 DNA: TGTGCCAGCAGCCCCAATAGCGGGAGTAGGGGGGAGACCCAGTACTTC; CDR3 protein: CASSPNSGSRGETQYF
D gene: .; clone size: .; J gene: TRBJ1-1; V gene: TRBV5-4; CDR3 DNA: TGTGCCAGCAGCTTGGCCTGGATGGCAGGGAACACTGAAGCTTTCTTT; CDR3 protein: CASSLAWMAGNTEAFF
D gene: .; clone size: few; J gene: TRBJ2-5; V gene: TRBV18; CDR3 DNA: TGTGCCAGCTCACCGGAGGGACAGCAAGAGACCCAGTACTTC; CDR3 protein: CASSPEGQQETQYF